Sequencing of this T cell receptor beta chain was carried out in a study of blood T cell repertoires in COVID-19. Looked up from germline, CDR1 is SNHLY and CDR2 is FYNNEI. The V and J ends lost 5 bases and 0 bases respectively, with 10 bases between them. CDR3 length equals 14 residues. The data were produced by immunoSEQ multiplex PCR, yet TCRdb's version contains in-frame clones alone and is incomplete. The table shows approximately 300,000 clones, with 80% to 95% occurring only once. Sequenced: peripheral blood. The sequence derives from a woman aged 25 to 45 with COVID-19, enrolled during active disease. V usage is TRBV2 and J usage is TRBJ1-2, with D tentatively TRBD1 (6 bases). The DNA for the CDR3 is TGTGCCAGCAGTAGGACAGCGTCTAACTATGGCTACACCTTC. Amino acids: CASSRTASNYGYTF.